This is a list of T cell receptor beta chains from one sample in a study of T cell repertoires in cytomegalovirus infection. MiXCR, run by TCRdb on the reads, gives a single entry per CDR3 protein. This table has under 600,000 distinct CDR3 sequences, 16% appearing once. What was sequenced was CD8+ T cells from PBMCs. These TCRs come from a human donor in good health (CMV status not recorded). Some clones in this sample may be carry-over from other donors' samples. Each CDR3 is given with its conserved first and last residue. The D gene is left open where the match is weak. Clone size is given for some rows only: seen once, a few or many times, or a class if the clone is expanded.

V,size,D,length,J,CDR3,DNA
TRBV28,.,.,18,TRBJ2-5,CASSTLHSGDRDQETQYF,TGTGCCAGCAGTACCCTTCACTCGGGGGACAGAGACCAAGAGACCCAGTACTTC
TRBV4-1,.,.,12,TRBJ2-3,CASSARTDTQYF,TGCGCCAGCAGCGCCCGCACAGATACGCAGTATTTT
TRBV5-5,.,.,11,TRBJ2-2,CASTLGGPVFF,TGTGCCAGCACCCTAGGAGGGCCGGTGTTTTTT
TRBV6-2/TRBV6-3,.,TRBD2,15,TRBJ2-1,CASSHPLAVSNEQFF,TGTGCCAGCAGCCACCCACTAGCGGTGAGCAATGAGCAGTTCTTC
TRBV20-1,.,TRBD2,16,TRBJ2-5,CSARDMSGRAMKTQYF,TGCAGTGCTAGAGATATGAGCGGGAGGGCCATGAAGACCCAGTACTTC
TRBV5-1,many,TRBD2,19,TRBJ2-3,CASSLGLAGGLASTDTQYF,TGCGCCAGCAGCTTGGGACTAGCGGGAGGGCTCGCAAGCACAGATACGCAGTATTTT
TRBV7-8,many,TRBD1,13,TRBJ2-5,CASSYRGSETQYF,TGTGCCAGCAGTTACAGGGGGAGTGAGACCCAGTACTTC
TRBV27,.,TRBD1,15,TRBJ2-3,CASRSGTGETDTQYF,TGTGCCAGCAGGTCCGGGACAGGGGAAACAGATACGCAGTATTTT
TRBV19,.,TRBD1,16,TRBJ1-2,CASSIPRDRGIYGYTF,TGTGCCAGTAGTATCCCCCGGGACAGGGGCATCTATGGCTACACCTTC
TRBV9,.,.,13,TRBJ2-7,CASSYNQGNEQYF,TGTGCCAGCAGCTATAACCAGGGCAACGAGCAGTACTTC
TRBV11-1,.,.,16,TRBJ2-3,CASSLGTAPNTDTQYF,TGTGCCAGCAGCTTAGGAACGGCTCCTAACACAGATACGCAGTATTTT
TRBV12-3/TRBV12-4,few,.,14,TRBJ1-2,CATTGQEINYGYTF,TGTGCCACCACCGGTCAGGAGATTAACTATGGCTACACCTTC
TRBV11-2,many,.,14,TRBJ2-7,CASSPGTETYEQYF,TGTGCCAGCAGCCCCGGGACGGAAACCTACGAGCAGTACTTC
TRBV6-6,.,TRBD1,16,TRBJ1-4,CASSYDREATNEKLFF,TGTGCCAGCAGTTACGACAGGGAGGCAACTAATGAAAAACTGTTTTTT
TRBV6-1,many,.,12,TRBJ2-1,CASSEGGNEQFF,TGTGCCAGCAGTGAGGGGGGTAATGAGCAGTTCTTC
TRBV7-9,many,.,17,TRBJ1-2,CASSFPRVAIPNYGYTF,TGTGCCAGCAGCTTCCCCAGGGTGGCTATACCTAACTATGGCTACACCTTC
TRBV5-6,.,TRBD2,13,TRBJ2-7,CASSNGAGYEQYF,TGTGCCAGCAGCAATGGAGCGGGGTACGAGCAGTACTTC
TRBV11-2,few,.,15,TRBJ1-1,CASSLAWGPNTEAFF,TGTGCCAGCAGCTTAGCCTGGGGCCCAAACACTGAAGCTTTCTTT
TRBV3-1,.,TRBD1,16,TRBJ2-7,CASSQTGTALFYEQYF,TGTGCCAGCAGCCAAACCGGGACAGCACTCTTCTACGAGCAGTACTTC
TRBV5-6,many,TRBD2,14,TRBJ2-7,CASSLGGRAYEQYF,TGTGCCAGCAGCTTGGGCGGGAGGGCCTACGAGCAGTACTTC
TRBV4-2,.,.,15,TRBJ2-2,CASSPLGANTGVLFF,TGTGCCAGCAGCCCCCTCGGGGCGAACACCGGGGTGCTGTTTTTT
TRBV4-1,.,TRBD1,15,TRBJ2-2,CASSHGTANTGELFF,TGCGCCAGCAGCCACGGGACAGCGAACACCGGGGAGCTGTTTTTT
TRBV2,many,.,15,TRBJ1-5,CASSRQSIGNQPQHF,TGTGCCAGCAGTAGACAGTCAATAGGCAATCAGCCCCAGCATTTT
TRBV4-1,.,.,14,TRBJ2-2,CASSQEGDTGELFF,TGCGCCAGCAGCCAAGAAGGGGACACCGGGGAGCTGTTTTTT
TRBV4-1,few,TRBD1,17,TRBJ2-3,CASSQAFGTGVADTQYF,TGCGCCAGCAGCCAAGCTTTCGGGACAGGCGTAGCAGATACGCAGTATTTT
TRBV10-2,.,.,13,TRBJ1-5,CASVGRRNQPQHF,TGCGCCAGCGTTGGTCGGCGCAATCAGCCCCAGCATTTT
TRBV24-1,.,TRBD1,14,TRBJ2-2,CAVTERGQIGELFF,TGTGCCGTCACCGAAAGGGGGCAGATCGGGGAGCTGTTTTTT
TRBV6-5,.,.,12,TRBJ1-1,CASSHIVGEAFF,TGTGCCAGCAGTCACATCGTTGGAGAAGCTTTCTTT
TRBV9,few,.,11,TRBJ1-2,CASSSREGYTF,TGTGCCAGCAGCTCCCGGGAAGGGTACACCTTC
TRBV4-1,.,.,15,TRBJ2-2,CASSHGRARTGELFF,TGCGCCAGCAGCCACGGCAGGGCTCGCACCGGGGAGCTGTTTTTT
TRBV7-3,.,.,17,TRBJ2-1,CASSPLGLGSSYNEQFF,TGTGCCAGCAGCCCCTTGGGTTTGGGGAGCTCCTACAATGAGCAGTTCTTC
TRBV27,few,.,15,TRBJ2-1,CASREVGSPYNEQFF,TGTGCCAGCAGAGAGGTAGGGTCCCCCTACAATGAGCAGTTCTTC
TRBV12-3/TRBV12-4,many,.,16,TRBJ2-1,CASRPLEGPAYNEQFF,TGTGCCAGCAGGCCCCTGGAGGGTCCGGCCTACAATGAGCAGTTCTTC
TRBV4-2,few,.,14,TRBJ2-7,CASSQSGLLDEQYF,TGTGCCAGCAGCCAATCCGGGCTGCTCGACGAGCAGTACTTC
TRBV7-9,few,TRBD2,15,TRBJ2-7,CASSPAGAGVGEQYF,TGTGCCAGCAGCCCAGCGGGAGCGGGAGTAGGAGAGCAGTACTTC
TRBV27,.,TRBD1,15,TRBJ2-2,CASSITGGRTEELFF,TGTGCCAGCAGTATTACAGGGGGCCGGACCGAGGAGCTGTTTTTT
TRBV5-4,few,.,12,TRBJ1-1,CASRHSSTEAFF,TGTGCCAGCAGACACAGTTCCACTGAAGCTTTCTTT
TRBV7-3,many,.,15,TRBJ2-5,CASSLLQGTGETQYF,TGTGCCAGCAGCCTTCTACAGGGAACGGGCGAGACCCAGTACTTC
TRBV6-5,few,TRBD1,14,TRBJ1-1,CASGDRGLGTEAFF,TGTGCCAGCGGGGACAGGGGGCTTGGAACTGAAGCTTTCTTT
TRBV7-8,many,.,15,TRBJ2-7,CASSPSGQGSIEQYF,TGTGCCAGCAGCCCCTCGGGGCAGGGTAGCATCGAGCAGTACTTC
TRBV19,.,.,11,TRBJ2-2,CATQSGGELFF,TGTGCCACCCAGTCCGGCGGGGAGCTGTTTTTT
TRBV3-1,few,.,14,TRBJ2-7,CASSQGRGGYEQYF,TGTGCCAGCAGCCAAGGCAGGGGAGGGTACGAGCAGTACTTC
TRBV7-2,many,TRBD2,15,TRBJ2-3,CASSAGTRHTDTQYF,TGTGCCAGCAGCGCCGGGACTAGACACACAGATACGCAGTATTTT
TRBV20-1,.,TRBD2,17,TRBJ2-1,CSARDFWAGADYNEQFF,TGCAGTGCTAGAGATTTTTGGGCGGGAGCGGACTACAATGAGCAGTTCTTC
TRBV20-1,many,TRBD1,15,TRBJ2-7,CSAREPGQGSYEQYF,TGCAGTGCTAGGGAGCCGGGACAGGGGTCCTACGAGCAGTACTTC